This T cell receptor beta chain appears in the sequencing data of a study of early stage breast cancer tumors. Study-wide context: ER+/PR+/HER2- status applied to about 75% of the 16 invasive breast tumors. Among roughly twelve ER+/PR+/HER2- tumors, eight were ductal, four lobular.

Sequenced by immunoSEQ multiplex PCR; TCRdb stores in-frame clones only, minus some. The table records 50,000 to 75,000 clones, about 83% of them present only once. Study-level findings and limits: Enriched TCRB sequences shared across patients were mostly commonly generated sequences.

The count of this clone is one. Its cognate antigen is unknown. This sequence was found in a person aged 30-39 years with breast cancer. Sequences were obtained from blood.

The CDR3 loop is CASRDQGTSTDTQYF. CDR3 bases: TGTGCCAGTAGGGACCAGGGGACTAGCACAGATACGCAGTATTTT. This sequence joins TRBV19 and TRBJ2-3; D assignment may be TRBD1 or TRBD2 (6 bases each). This CDR3 contains 15 residues. Trimming stripped 6 bases from V and 0 bases from J, with 13 bases between. Germline loops: CDR1 LNHDA, CDR2 SQIVND (reference sequence).